Here is one T cell receptor beta chain with its context. Antigen specificity is unknown. Via MiXCR, TCRdb re-called the 5' RACE reads, giving one row per CDR3 protein. The table lists about 240,000 distinct CDR3 sequences, approximately 12% of them singletons. The CDR3 has 16 amino acids. Per the germline V gene, CDR1 is LGHDT and CDR2 is YNNKEL (reference sequence). V lost 0 bases, J lost 6 bases, and 4 bases stayed unmatched. These data are taken from a study of identical twins. Points from the study as a whole: Whereas memory repertoires showed no such difference, abundant cord blood beta clonotypes carried fewer insertions.

The data also belong to a second study, concerning yellow fever vaccine responses in identical twins.

The receptor was isolated from a woman between 18 and 30 years old in good health. What was sequenced was memory (CD45RO+) T cells sorted from blood. This chain connects TRBV3-1 to TRBJ2-2; TRBD2 matches 10 bases. The CDR3 DNA reads as TGTGCCAGCAGCCAAGAGCTAGCGGGAGTACCCGGGGAGCTGTTTTTT. Its protein product is CASSQELAGVPGELFF.